Below are 11 T cell receptor beta chains sequenced from a single sample in a study of neurological immune-mediated disorders. One entry per CDR3 protein, called by TCRdb with MiXCR from the 5' RACE reads. The data show about 57,000 distinct CDR3 sequences, about 10% seen once. Time point in this sample: longitudinal time-point 1 (baseline). Material for sequencing was PBMCs. The receptors derive from a male donor with HTLV-1-associated myelopathy (HAM/TSP).

This clonotype was observed many times. The chain combines TRBV7-9 with TRBJ1-2; tentative D call: TRBD1 (6 bases). Germline lookup yields CDR1 SEHNR and CDR2 FQNEAQ (reference sequence). Between the trimmed V and J ends, which lost 5 bases and 2 bases, there was a span of 12 bases. There are 14 residues in the CDR3. CDR3 in DNA: TGTGCCAGCAGCCACAGTCAGGGGAACTATGGCTACACCTTC. It yields the protein CASSHSQGNYGYTF.

The V call is TRBV7-9, the J call TRBJ1-6, with D possibly being TRBD1 (5 bases). CDR3 length: 14 residues. The germline V gene has CDR1 SEHNR and CDR2 FQNEAQ (reference sequence). The germline V and J ends were trimmed by 4 bases and 8 bases, with 12 bases remaining between them. This CDR3 reads CASSSGSGDSPLHF. CDR3 bases: TGTGCCAGCAGCTCCGGCTCGGGGGATTCACCCCTCCACTTT.

The sample holds many counts of this clonotype. The chain couples TRBV7-2 to TRBJ1-1; D not resolved. V lost 2 bases to trimming and J lost 1 base, with 5 bases between them. Germline V gene lookup returns CDR1 SGHTA and CDR2 FQGNSA. The length of the CDR3 is 13 residues. The CDR3 protein is CASSLPGNTEAFF. The DNA of the CDR3 is TGTGCCAGCAGCTTACCAGGGAACACTGAAGCTTTCTTT.

This clonotype was recorded many times. The chain recombines TRBV6-2 or TRBV6-3 with TRBJ2-5; D perhaps matches TRBD2 (6 bases). Between the trimmed V and J ends, which lost 6 bases and 14 bases, there was a span of 25 bases. CDR1 and CDR2 (germline): MNHEY, SVGEGT. The CDR3 has 14 amino acids. The DNA for the CDR3 is TGTGCCAGCAGCGAACATCTTAGCGGTATTCGTGGATACTTC. It codes for CASSEHLSGIRGYF.

This clonotype came up a few times. The rearrangement links TRBV29-1 to TRBJ1-4; D unclear. CDR3 length: 14 residues. Germline V CDR1 and CDR2: SQVTM, ANQGSEA. V was clipped by 8 bases and J by 6 bases, with 19 bases between them. Here the CDR3 reads CSSLPWIKDEKLFF. In DNA form, the CDR3 reads TGCAGCTCCCTACCTTGGATCAAGGATGAAAAACTGTTTTTT.

This clonotype was seen repeatedly, ten times or more. This rearrangement joins TRBV28 to TRBJ1-2; D may be TRBD1 (6 bases). Germline CDR1 reads MDHEN; CDR2 reads SYDVKM. V lost 4 bases and J 2 bases, leaving 14 bases between the germline ends. The CDR3 contains 15 residues. This chain's CDR3 is CASSSHKGGNYGYTF. The CDR3 DNA reads as TGTGCCAGCAGTTCACACAAGGGGGGCAACTATGGCTACACCTTC.

This clonotype appeared a few times. The V and J genes are TRBV5-1 and TRBJ2-3, with 12 nucleotides matching TRBD2. The ends lost 4 bases at V and 2 bases at J; junction bases unmatched: 8. Germline CDR1 reads SGHRS; CDR2 reads YFSETQ. This CDR3 is built from 17 residues. CDR3 in DNA: TGCGCCAGCAGCCCTGCTGCTAGCGGGGGGGCCACAGATACGCAGTATTTT. Amino acid sequence: CASSPAASGGATDTQYF. Full variable domain (outside the CDR3, taken from reference TRBV5-1 and TRBJ2-3): KAGVTQTPRYLIKTRGQQVTLSCSPISGHRSVSWYQQTPGQGLQFLFEYFSETQRNKGNFPGRFSGRQFSNSRSEMNVSTLELGDSALYLCASSPAASGGATDTQYFGPGTRLTVL.

The chain recombines TRBV19 with TRBJ2-5; a weak D match, TRBD2 (6 bases). This CDR3 spans 15 amino acids. V lost 3 bases, J lost 4 bases, and 15 bases lay in between. The germline V gene has CDR1 LNHDA and CDR2 SQIVND (reference sequence). CDR3 sequence reads: CASSIGGTGRETQYF. CDR3 DNA sequence: TGTGCCAGTAGTATCGGAGGGACGGGGCGAGAGACCCAGTACTTC.

The rearrangement joins TRBV28 to TRBJ2-7, with 9 bases matching TRBD1. Trimming took 5 bases from V and 2 from J; bases not matched to a gene: 4. There are 14 residues in the CDR3. Germline V gives CDR1 MDHEN, CDR2 SYDVKM. The CDR3 nucleotides read TGTGCCAGCAGTAATGGACAGGGGCCCTACGAGCAGTACTTC. It codes for CASSNGQGPYEQYF. The whole variable domain, filled in from reference TRBV28 and TRBJ2-7, reads DVKVTQSSRYLVKRTGEKVFLECVQDMDHENMFWYRQDPGLGLRLIYFSYDVKMKEKGDIPEGYSVSREKKERFSLILESASTNQTSMYLCASSNGQGPYEQYFGPGTRLTVT.

This clonotype was counted ten times or more. V is TRBV5-1 and J is TRBJ1-2, with D maybe TRBD1 (6 bases). CDR3 size: 15 residues. The germline gives CDR1 SGHRS, CDR2 YFSETQ. Between the trimmed V and J ends, which lost 4 bases and 3 bases, there was a span of 16 bases. The CDR3 sequence: CASSPLGAGDYGYTF. Here the CDR3 DNA reads TGCGCCAGCAGCCCACTAGGTGCAGGGGACTATGGCTACACCTTC.

This sequence joins TRBV4-3 and TRBJ2-3; D may be TRBD1 (6 bases). Germline assignment: CDR1 LGHNA and CDR2 YSLEER. The V end was cut by 0 bases, the J end by 0 bases, with 16 bases between. The CDR3 runs 18 residues. CDR3 bases: TGCGCCAGCAGCCAAGATGTCGGGACACCTACTAGCACAGATACGCAGTATTTT. Its translation is CASSQDVGTPTSTDTQYF.